The present entry profiles one TCR beta chain with its context. As yet, its antigen is unknown. This record comes from a study of cytomegalovirus exposure and HLA in healthy donors. Germline lookup yields CDR1 KGHSY and CDR2 FQNENV. The CDR3 has 16 residues. V lost 0 bases, J lost 8 bases, and 8 bases stayed unmatched. Study-level findings and limits: The authors considered a cluster of highly shared sequence variants likely to be a sequencing artifact.

Primers: 60 Vbeta forward and 13 Jbeta reverse. Profiled with immunoSEQ multiplex PCR; TCRdb holds only in-frame clones, not every one. This repertoire shows 100,000 to 150,000 clones, about three quarters found once; its top ten account for less than 2%. The sequence derives from a woman between 40 and 50 years old in good health and CMV-seronegative. The chain recombines TRBV16 with TRBJ2-1; 9 positions match TRBD2. Sequencing was done on a sample of PBMCs. This CDR3 reads CASSQSRAGGPDEQFF. The CDR3, as DNA: TGTGCCAGCAGCCAATCTAGGGCGGGGGGGCCGGATGAGCAGTTCTTC. Full variable domain (missing parts from reference TRBV16 and TRBJ2-1): GEEVAQTPKHLVRGEGQKAKLYCAPIKGHSYVFWYQQVLKNEFKFLISFQNENVFDETGMPKERFSAKCLPNSPCSLEIQATKLEDSAVYFCASSQSRAGGPDEQFFGPGTRLTVL.